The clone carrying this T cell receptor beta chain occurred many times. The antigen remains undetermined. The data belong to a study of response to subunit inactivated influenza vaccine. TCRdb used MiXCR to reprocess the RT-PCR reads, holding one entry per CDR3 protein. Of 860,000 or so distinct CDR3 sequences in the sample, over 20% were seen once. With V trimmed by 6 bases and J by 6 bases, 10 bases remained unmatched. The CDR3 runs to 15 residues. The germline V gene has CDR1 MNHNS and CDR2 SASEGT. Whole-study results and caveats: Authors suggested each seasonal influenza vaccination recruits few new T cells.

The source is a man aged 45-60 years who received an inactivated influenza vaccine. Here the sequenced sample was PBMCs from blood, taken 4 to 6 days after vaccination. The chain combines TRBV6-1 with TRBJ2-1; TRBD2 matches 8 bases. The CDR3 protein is CASRESGSSSNEQFF. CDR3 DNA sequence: TGTGCCAGCAGGGAGAGCGGGAGTAGTAGCAATGAGCAGTTCTTC.